The clone carrying this TCR beta chain was seen just once. Its antigen is not known. Additional DNA sequences in this sample encode the identical CDR3. This sample's time point: recipient sample about 28 days before transplant, after cytoreduction. Recipient blood drawn about 28 days pretransplant and days 30, 100, 180 after. Method: immunoSEQ multiplex PCR; TCRdb's copy keeps in-frame clones and lacks some. The table lists around 7,000 clones, 85% to 90% of them singletons. The CDR3 sequence is 12 residues long. CDR1 and CDR2 (germline): SNHLY, FYNNEI. Trimming cost V 5 bases and J 2 bases, with 5 bases left between them. The data are from a study of T cell clonotyping in hematopoietic cell transplantation. Study in general: Cytoreduction preceded collection of pretransplant recipient samples. Overall study findings and caveats: After transplant, recipient diversity fell while pathologically expanded clonotypes grew through day 180.

The source material was peripheral blood mononuclear cells, sampled before stem cell transplant. This rearrangement joins TRBV2 to TRBJ2-3; D is ambiguous. This receptor was taken from a young man with acute myeloid leukemia. Some clones in this sample may be carry-over from other donors' samples. The CDR3 here is CASSLSTDTQYF. As DNA, the CDR3 is TGTGCCAGCAGTTTGTCCACAGATACGCAGTATTTT.